This T cell receptor (beta chain) was recorded in a study of T cells expressing NK-cell markers. TCRdb re-called the 5' RACE reads, yielding one record per CDR3 amino acid sequence without DNA. This listing includes about 260,000 distinct CDR3 sequences. This CDR3 contains 13 residues. The genes are TRBV23-1 and TRBJ2-1. TRBV23-1 is identified as an open reading frame with a role that is uncertain. The receptor's source is a woman between 18 and 70 years old in good health. Specimen: blood T cells: a sorted CD56 or NKG2C T cell subset, CD4+ or CD8+ T cells, or bulk PBMC T cells (not recorded which). The CDR3 is CASSHSGDNEQFF.